Listed below are T cell receptor beta chains from one sample, sequenced in a study of blood T cell repertoires in COVID-19. The repertoire was sequenced with immunoSEQ multiplex PCR; TCRdb's copy has only in-frame clones and lacks some. The sample carries over 150,000 clones, approximately 90% recorded once. The sample was peripheral blood. The receptors derive from a man aged 45-65 years with acute or convalescent COVID-19. Each CDR3 is given with its conserved first and last residue. The D gene is left open where the match is weak. Clone size appears in some rows only: once, few, many, or a class for an expanded clone.

v_call: TRBV19
clone_size: NA
d_call: TRBD1
j_call: TRBJ1-2
cdr3_aa: CASRQGTGRNYGYTF
cdr3_nt: TGTGCCAGTAGACAAGGGACAGGGCGTAACTATGGCTACACCTTC

v_call: TRBV7-2
clone_size: NA
d_call: TRBD2
j_call: TRBJ2-4
cdr3_aa: CASSSRGGENIQYF
cdr3_nt: TGTGCCAGCAGCTCCCGGGGGGGGGAAAACATTCAGTACTTC

v_call: TRBV7-3
clone_size: few
d_call: NA
j_call: TRBJ2-7
cdr3_aa: CASSWGGEGYEQYF
cdr3_nt: TGTGCCAGCAGCTGGGGAGGAGAAGGCTACGAGCAGTACTTC

v_call: TRBV20-1
clone_size: NA
d_call: TRBD2
j_call: TRBJ2-1
cdr3_aa: CSASFPSGTSYNEQFF
cdr3_nt: TGCAGTGCTAGTTTTCCAAGCGGGACCTCCTACAATGAGCAGTTCTTC

v_call: TRBV25-1
clone_size: NA
d_call: TRBD2
j_call: TRBJ2-7
cdr3_aa: CASSEGLAGVAEQYF
cdr3_nt: TGTGCCAGCAGTGAGGGACTAGCGGGAGTTGCCGAGCAGTACTTC

v_call: TRBV28
clone_size: NA
d_call: NA
j_call: TRBJ2-2
cdr3_aa: CASSFGGPSRAALFAGELFF
cdr3_nt: TGTGCCAGCAGTTTTGGAGGACCAAGCCGGGCGGCCCTTTTTGCCGGGGAGCTGTTTTTT

v_call: TRBV28
clone_size: NA
d_call: NA
j_call: TRBJ2-3
cdr3_aa: CASSLSGSRTDTQYF
cdr3_nt: TGTGCCAGCAGTTTATCAGGGTCTCGCACAGATACGCAGTATTTT

v_call: TRBV19
clone_size: NA
d_call: NA
j_call: TRBJ2-1
cdr3_aa: CASSNDRYNEQFF
cdr3_nt: TGTGCCAGTAGTAACGACAGATACAATGAGCAGTTCTTC

v_call: TRBV7-9
clone_size: NA
d_call: NA
j_call: TRBJ1-4
cdr3_aa: CASSQAAFGEKLFF
cdr3_nt: TGTGCCAGCAGCCAAGCGGCATTTGGTGAAAAACTGTTTTTT

v_call: TRBV19
clone_size: NA
d_call: NA
j_call: TRBJ2-1
cdr3_aa: CASSTKPNNEQFF
cdr3_nt: TGTGCCAGTAGTACTAAGCCTAACAATGAGCAGTTCTTC